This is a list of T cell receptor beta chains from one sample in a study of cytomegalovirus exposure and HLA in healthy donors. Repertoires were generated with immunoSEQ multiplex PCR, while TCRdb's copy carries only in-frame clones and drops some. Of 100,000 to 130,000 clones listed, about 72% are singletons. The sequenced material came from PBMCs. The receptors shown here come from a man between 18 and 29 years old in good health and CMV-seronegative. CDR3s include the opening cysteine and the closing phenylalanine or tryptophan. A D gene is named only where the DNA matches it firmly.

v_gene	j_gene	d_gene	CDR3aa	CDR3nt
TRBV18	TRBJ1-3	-	CASSPRASGNTIYF	TGTGCCAGCTCACCACGAGCCTCTGGAAACACCATATATTTT
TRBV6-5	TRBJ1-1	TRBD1	CASSAPGGRTEAFF	TGTGCCAGCAGCGCACCAGGGGGGAGGACTGAAGCTTTCTTT
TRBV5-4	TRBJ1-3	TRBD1	CASSWGLGDGGQDF	TGTGCCAGCAGCTGGGGACTTGGGGACGGGGGACAGGATTTT
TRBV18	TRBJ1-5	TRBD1	CASSGRDRAGDQPQHF	TGTGCCAGCTCAGGAAGGGACAGGGCGGGTGATCAGCCCCAGCATTTT
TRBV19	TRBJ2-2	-	CASSSAGQPGRELFF	TGTGCCAGTAGTTCAGCCGGACAACCGGGCCGGGAGCTGTTTTTT
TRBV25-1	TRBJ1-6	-	CASSERGRGGDSPLHF	TGTGCCAGCAGTGAACGCGGCCGGGGGGGGGATTCACCCCTCCACTTT
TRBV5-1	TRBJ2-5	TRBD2	CASSPDPRGVRMETQYF	TGCGCCAGCAGCCCCGACCCGCGGGGGGTACGTATGGAGACCCAGTACTTC
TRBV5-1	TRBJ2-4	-	CASSPTPGFKNIQYF	TGCGCCAGCAGCCCGACGCCGGGGTTCAAAAACATTCAGTACTTC
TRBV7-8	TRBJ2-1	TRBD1	CASSFTSGQGGDEQFF	TGTGCCAGCAGCTTCACCTCGGGACAGGGTGGCGATGAGCAGTTCTTC
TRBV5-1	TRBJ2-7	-	CASSLDQGGGEQYF	TGCGCCAGCAGCTTGGATCAGGGGGGAGGCGAGCAGTACTTC
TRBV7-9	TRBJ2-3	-	CASSHPRTNIHTQYF	TGTGCCAGCAGCCACCCAAGGACTAATATACATACGCAGTATTTT